This TCR beta chain was identified during a study of blood T cell repertoires in COVID-19. Study-level background: The United States, Italy and Spain were the sources of the acute and convalescent COVID-19 samples.

Per the germline V gene, CDR1 is LGHDT and CDR2 is YNNKEL (reference sequence). CDR3 length equals 15 residues. With 5 bases clipped from V and 2 bases from J, the junction kept 8 bases outside the gene matches. Assay used: immunoSEQ multiplex PCR; TCRdb lists only in-frame clones, some missing. The sample gives some 310,000 clones, roughly 89% of which show up once; almost 9.5% is in the top ten. The chain joins TRBV3-1 (or the pseudogene TRBV3-2) to TRBJ2-7, with 8 bases lining up with TRBD1. The origin of this receptor is a woman between 25 and 40 years old who had recovered from COVID-19. The sample was PBMCs or T cells enriched from blood (not recorded which). The CDR3 bases are TGTGCCAGCAGCGACGGGACAGGACCAACCTACGAGCAGTACTTC. The encoded protein is CASSDGTGPTYEQYF.